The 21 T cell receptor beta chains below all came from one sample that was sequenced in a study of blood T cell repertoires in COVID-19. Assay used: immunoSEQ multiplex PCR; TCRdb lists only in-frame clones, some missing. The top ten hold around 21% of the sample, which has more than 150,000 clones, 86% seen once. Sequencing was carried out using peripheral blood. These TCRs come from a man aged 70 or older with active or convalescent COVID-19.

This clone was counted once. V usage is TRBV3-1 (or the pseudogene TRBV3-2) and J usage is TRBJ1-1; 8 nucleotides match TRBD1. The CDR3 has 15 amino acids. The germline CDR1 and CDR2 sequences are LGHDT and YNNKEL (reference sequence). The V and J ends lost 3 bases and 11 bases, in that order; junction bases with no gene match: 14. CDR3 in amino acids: CASSHARQGRLTAFF. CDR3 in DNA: TGTGCCAGCAGCCATGCCAGACAGGGGAGGTTGACGGCTTTCTTT.

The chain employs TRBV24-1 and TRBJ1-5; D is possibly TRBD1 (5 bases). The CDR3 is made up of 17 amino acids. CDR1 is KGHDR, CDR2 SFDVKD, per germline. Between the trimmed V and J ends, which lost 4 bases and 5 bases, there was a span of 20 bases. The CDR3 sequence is CATSDAGPQANYQPQHF. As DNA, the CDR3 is TGTGCCACCAGTGACGCGGGACCGCAAGCAAACTATCAGCCCCAGCATTTT.

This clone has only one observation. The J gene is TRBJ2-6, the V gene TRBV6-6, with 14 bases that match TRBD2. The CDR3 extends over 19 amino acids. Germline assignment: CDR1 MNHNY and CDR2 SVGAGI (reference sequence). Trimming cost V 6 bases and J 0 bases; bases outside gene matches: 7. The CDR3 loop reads CASSSRLAGGFSGANVLTF. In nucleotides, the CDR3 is TGTGCCAGCAGCTCTCGACTAGCGGGAGGGTTCTCTGGGGCCAACGTCCTGACTTTC.

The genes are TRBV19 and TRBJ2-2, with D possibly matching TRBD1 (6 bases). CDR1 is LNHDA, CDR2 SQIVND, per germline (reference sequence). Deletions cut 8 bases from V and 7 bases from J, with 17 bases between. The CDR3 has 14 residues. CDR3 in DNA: TGTGCCAGTGGACAGCGTGGTATTGGCGGGGAGCTGTTTTTT. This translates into CASGQRGIGGELFF.

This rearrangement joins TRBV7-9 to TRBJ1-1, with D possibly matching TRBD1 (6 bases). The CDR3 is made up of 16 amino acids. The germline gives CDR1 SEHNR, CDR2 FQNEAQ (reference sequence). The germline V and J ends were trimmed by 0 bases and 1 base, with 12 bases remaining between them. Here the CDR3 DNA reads TGTGCCAGCAGCTTAGCGGTGCCAGGGGAGAACACTGAAGCTTTCTTT. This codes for CASSLAVPGENTEAFF. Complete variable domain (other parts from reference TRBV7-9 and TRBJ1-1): DTGVSQNPRHKITKRGQNVTFRCDPISEHNRLYWYRQTLGQGPEFLTYFQNEAQLEKSRLLSDRFSAERPKGSFSTLEIQRTEQGDSAMYLCASSLAVPGENTEAFFGQGTRLTVV.

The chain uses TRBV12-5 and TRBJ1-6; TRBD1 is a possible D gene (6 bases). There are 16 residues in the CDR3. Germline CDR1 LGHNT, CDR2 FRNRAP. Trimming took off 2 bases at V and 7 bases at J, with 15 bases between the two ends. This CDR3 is CASGLIKQGWNSPLHF. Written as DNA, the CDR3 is TGTGCTAGTGGTTTGATCAAACAGGGCTGGAATTCACCCCTCCACTTT.

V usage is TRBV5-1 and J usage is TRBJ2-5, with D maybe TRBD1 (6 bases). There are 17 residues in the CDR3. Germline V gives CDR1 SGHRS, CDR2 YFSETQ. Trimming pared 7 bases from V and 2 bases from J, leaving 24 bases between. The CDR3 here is CASANRPLGQNQETQYF. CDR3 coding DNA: TGCGCCAGCGCCAACCGCCCCCTAGGACAGAATCAAGAGACCCAGTACTTC.

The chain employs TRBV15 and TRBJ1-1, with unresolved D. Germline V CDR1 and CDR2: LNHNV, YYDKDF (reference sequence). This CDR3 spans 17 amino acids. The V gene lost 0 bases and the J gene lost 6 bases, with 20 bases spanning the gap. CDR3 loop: CATSRDRPKGQRAEAFF. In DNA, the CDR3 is TGTGCCACCAGCAGAGATCGTCCTAAGGGCCAGAGGGCTGAAGCTTTCTTT.

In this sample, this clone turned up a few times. Here the CDR3 reads CATSQGLNTEAFF. CDR3 DNA: TGTGCCACCAGCCAGGGTTTGAACACTGAAGCTTTCTTT. V and J are TRBV15 and TRBJ1-1; a weak D match, TRBD1 (5 bases). V lost 5 bases and J 0 bases, leaving 7 bases between the germline ends. Germline CDR1 LNHNV, CDR2 YYDKDF (reference sequence). The CDR3 extends over 13 amino acids.

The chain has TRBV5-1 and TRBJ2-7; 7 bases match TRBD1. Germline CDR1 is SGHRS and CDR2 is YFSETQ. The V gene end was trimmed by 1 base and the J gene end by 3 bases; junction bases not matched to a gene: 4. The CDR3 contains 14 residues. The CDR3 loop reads CASSLRDSYYEQYF. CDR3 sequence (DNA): TGCGCCAGCAGCTTGCGGGACAGCTACTACGAGCAGTACTTC.

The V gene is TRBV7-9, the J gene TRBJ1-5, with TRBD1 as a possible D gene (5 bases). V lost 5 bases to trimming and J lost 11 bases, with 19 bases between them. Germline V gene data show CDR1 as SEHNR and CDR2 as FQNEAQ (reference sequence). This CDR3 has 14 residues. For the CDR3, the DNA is TGTGCCAGCAGCCCCGACAGTCGTCCTTGGTCCCAGCATTTT. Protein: CASSPDSRPWSQHF.

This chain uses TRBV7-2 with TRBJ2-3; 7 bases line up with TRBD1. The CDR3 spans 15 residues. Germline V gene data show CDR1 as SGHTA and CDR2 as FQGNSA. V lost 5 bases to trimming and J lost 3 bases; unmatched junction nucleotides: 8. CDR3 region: CASSPGTVGTDTQYF. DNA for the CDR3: TGTGCCAGCAGCCCCGGGACAGTGGGGACAGATACGCAGTATTTT.

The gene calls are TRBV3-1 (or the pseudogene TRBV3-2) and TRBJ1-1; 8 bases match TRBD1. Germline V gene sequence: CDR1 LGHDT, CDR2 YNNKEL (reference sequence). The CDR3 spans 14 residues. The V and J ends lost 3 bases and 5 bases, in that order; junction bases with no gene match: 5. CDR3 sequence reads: CASSHGRTGTEAFF. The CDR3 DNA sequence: TGTGCCAGCAGCCATGGCAGGACAGGGACTGAAGCTTTCTTT.

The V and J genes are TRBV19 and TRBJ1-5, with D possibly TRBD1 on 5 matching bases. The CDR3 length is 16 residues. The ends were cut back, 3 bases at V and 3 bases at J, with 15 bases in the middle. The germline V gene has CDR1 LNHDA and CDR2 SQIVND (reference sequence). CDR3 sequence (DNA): TGTGCCAGTAGTATCATCACAGGACTAATCAATCAGCCCCAGCATTTT. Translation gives CASSIITGLINQPQHF. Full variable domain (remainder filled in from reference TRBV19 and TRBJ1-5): DGGITQSPKYLFRKEGQNVTLSCEQNLNHDAMYWYRQDPGQGLRLIYYSQIVNDFQKGDIAEGYSVSREKKESFPLTVTSAQKNPTAFYLCASSIITGLINQPQHFGDGTRLSIL.

This CDR3 reads CASSLVQQSHNSPLHF. The CDR3 region has the DNA TGTGCCAGCAGCTTAGTTCAACAGTCCCATAATTCACCCCTCCACTTT. The chain is built from TRBV7-6 and TRBJ1-6; no reliable D call. With 1 base removed from V and 5 bases from J, the gap between germline ends came to 12 bases. Germline values: CDR1 SGHVS, CDR2 FNYEAQ. The CDR3 extends over 16 amino acids.

The CDR3 DNA reads TGCGCCAGCAGCTTTTCCACAGGGGACACTGAAGCTTTCTTT. It encodes CASSFSTGDTEAFF. The chain recombines TRBV5-1 with TRBJ1-1, with TRBD1 matching 7 bases. This CDR3 contains 14 residues. V shed 2 bases and J 3 bases; nucleotides not matched to a gene: 4. The germline V gene encodes CDR1 SGHRS and CDR2 YFSETQ.

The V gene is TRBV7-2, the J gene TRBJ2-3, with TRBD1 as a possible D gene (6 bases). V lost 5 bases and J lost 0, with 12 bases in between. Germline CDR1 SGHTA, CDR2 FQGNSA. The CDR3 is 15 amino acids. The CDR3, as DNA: TGTGCCAGCAGCGTCGACAGGTCTAGCACAGATACGCAGTATTTT. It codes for CASSVDRSSTDTQYF.

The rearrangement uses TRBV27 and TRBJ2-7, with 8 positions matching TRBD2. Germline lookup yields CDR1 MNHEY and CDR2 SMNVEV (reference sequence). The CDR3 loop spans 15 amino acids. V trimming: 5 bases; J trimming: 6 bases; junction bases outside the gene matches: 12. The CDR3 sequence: CASSADIGGAFEQYF. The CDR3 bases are TGTGCCAGCAGTGCCGACATCGGGGGGGCTTTCGAGCAGTACTTC.

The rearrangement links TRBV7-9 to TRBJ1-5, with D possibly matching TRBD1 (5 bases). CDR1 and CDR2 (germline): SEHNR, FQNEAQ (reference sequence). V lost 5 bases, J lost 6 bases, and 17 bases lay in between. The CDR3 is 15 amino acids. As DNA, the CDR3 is TGTGCCAGCAGCCGTGGCGGGGGGGAAAGTCAGCCCCAGCATTTT. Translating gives CASSRGGGESQPQHF.

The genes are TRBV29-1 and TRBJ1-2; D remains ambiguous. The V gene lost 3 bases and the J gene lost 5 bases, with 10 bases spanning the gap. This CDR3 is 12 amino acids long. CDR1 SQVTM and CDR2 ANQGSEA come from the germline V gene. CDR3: CSVDPPGYGYTF. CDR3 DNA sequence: TGCAGCGTTGACCCCCCGGGATATGGCTACACCTTC.

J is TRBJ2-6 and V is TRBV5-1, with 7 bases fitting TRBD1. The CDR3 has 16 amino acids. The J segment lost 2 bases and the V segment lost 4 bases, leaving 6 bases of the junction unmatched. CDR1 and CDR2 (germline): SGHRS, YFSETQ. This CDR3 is CASSAITGAGANVLTF. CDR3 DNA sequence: TGCGCCAGCAGCGCCATCACAGGGGCTGGGGCCAACGTCCTGACTTTC. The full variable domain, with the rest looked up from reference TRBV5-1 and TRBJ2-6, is KAGVTQTPRYLIKTRGQQVTLSCSPISGHRSVSWYQQTPGQGLQFLFEYFSETQRNKGNFPGRFSGRQFSNSRSEMNVSTLELGDSALYLCASSAITGAGANVLTFGAGSRLTVL.